The clone carrying this T cell receptor (beta chain) was counted between two and nine times. As yet, its antigen is unknown. This entry comes from a study of cytomegalovirus exposure and HLA in healthy donors. As for the study in general: Most donors, roughly 84% of 350 to 450 genotyped, fell in the Caucasian-associated ancestry cluster. Study-wide findings and caveats: It was assumed in the presence/absence analyses that sequencing depth was roughly uniform across donors. Later analysis identified several of the most significant clusters that appeared linked to common viral pathogens. Because they were indistinguishable, some V segments, including TRBV6-2 and TRBV6-3, were excluded.

The length of the CDR3 is 12 residues. Germline V lookup: CDR1 SGHKS, CDR2 YYEKEE (reference sequence). V lost 4 bases and J 4 bases, leaving 9 bases between the germline ends. PCR employed 60 Vbeta and 13 Jbeta primers. Here immunoSEQ multiplex PCR was the method, and the copy in TCRdb shows in-frame clones only, minus some. The data show some 180,000 clones, more than 65% seen once. This sequence originates from a girl aged 2 to 9 in good health and CMV-seropositive. Sequencing input: PBMCs. J is TRBJ2-7 and V is TRBV5-5, with D unclear. The CDR3 sequence: CASSPTDYEQYF. In DNA form, the CDR3 reads TGTGCCAGCAGCCCCACAGATTACGAGCAGTACTTC.